These 17 T cell receptor beta chains originate from one sample sequenced in a study of vaccination and CD4 T cells after COVID-19 (dated by TCRdb to between 2021 and 2023). The library was made by PCR. Sequencing relied on an Illumina iSeq 100. At the Johns Hopkins FTIC core, DNA from the cultured CD4+ T cells underwent TCR sequencing with the Oncomine TCR Beta short-read assay. TCRdb reran the public reads through fastp at Q25 and MiXCR, keeping productive beta chains. For every CDR3 protein sequence, its rows merge into one entry that carries the most common genes and DNA. This sample holds 10,000 or so distinct CDR3 sequences; approximately 30% were observed only once. The top ten clones comprise over 12% of the sample. Per the publication, the treatment or condition label means: roughly nine-day PBMC culture with coronavirus spike peptide pools or control peptides (ViraFEST assay). The antigens these receptors bind are not known.

The sequencing here drew on CD4+ T cells from blood, cultured in vitro, taken after SARS-CoV-2 vaccination. These receptors all stem from a human donor who had recovered from COVID-19.

The rearrangement links TRBV7-2 to TRBJ2-5, with TRBD2 matching 7 bases. V lost 2 bases, J lost 5 bases, and 8 bases stayed unmatched. The CDR3 totals 15 residues. Germline CDR1 SGHTA, CDR2 FQGNSA. CDR3 coding DNA: TGTGCCAGCAGCTTAAGGGGCGGGAGTTGGGAGACCCAGTACTTC. The encoded protein is CASSLRGGSWETQYF.

This chain connects TRBV27 to TRBJ2-4; 8 bases are a match to TRBD2. Germline lookup yields CDR1 MNHEY and CDR2 SMNVEV (reference sequence). The CDR3 totals 14 residues. V lost 8 bases to trimming and J lost 1 base; unmatched junction nucleotides: 4. The CDR3 sequence: CASESGGAKNIQYF. The DNA of the CDR3 is TGTGCCAGCGAGTCGGGAGGGGCCAAAAACATTCAGTACTTC.

This clonotype was found a few times. The chain combines TRBV28 with TRBJ1-5; D possibly corresponds to TRBD1 (6 bases). This CDR3 spans 15 amino acids. Trimming shortened V by 5 bases and J by 5 bases, and 16 bases separated the two germline ends. Germline CDR1 reads MDHEN; CDR2 reads SYDVKM. Here the CDR3 reads CASSLPSAGDQPQHF. The DNA for the CDR3 is TGTGCCAGCAGTCTACCCTCGGCAGGGGATCAGCCCCAGCATTTT. Full variable domain (remainder filled in from reference TRBV28 and TRBJ1-5): DVKVTQSSRYLVKRTGEKVFLECVQDMDHENMFWYRQDPGLGLRLIYFSYDVKMKEKGDIPEGYSVSREKKERFSLILESASTNQTSMYLCASSLPSAGDQPQHFGDGTRLSIL.

The V and J genes are TRBV28 and TRBJ1-5; possible D gene TRBD1, 6 bases. The CDR3 is 15 residues long. Trimming pared 6 bases from V and 11 bases from J, leaving 23 bases between. CDR1 is MDHEN, CDR2 SYDVKM, per germline. The DNA of the CDR3 is TGTGCCAGCAGCCCCGCGTCGGGGGCCTTTTCCGCCCAGCATTTT. Amino acids: CASSPASGAFSAQHF. Full variable domain (remainder filled in from reference TRBV28 and TRBJ1-5): DVKVTQSSRYLVKRTGEKVFLECVQDMDHENMFWYRQDPGLGLRLIYFSYDVKMKEKGDIPEGYSVSREKKERFSLILESASTNQTSMYLCASSPASGAFSAQHFGDGTRLSIL.

In this sample, this clonotype turned up a few times. The chain links TRBV7-9 to TRBJ2-1; 7 positions agree with TRBD2. V shed 4 bases and J 3 bases; nucleotides not matched to a gene: 12. The CDR3 totals 17 residues. Per the germline V gene, CDR1 is SEHNR and CDR2 is FQNEAQ (reference sequence). In nucleotides, the CDR3 is TGTGCCAGCAGCTATCAAGCGGGACTCTCCAGCTACAATGAGCAGTTCTTC. Protein: CASSYQAGLSSYNEQFF.

The chain uses TRBV6-1 and TRBJ1-3; D call uncertain. In germline, CDR1 is MNHNS, CDR2 SASEGT. V was trimmed by 8 bases and J by 9 bases, leaving 14 bases between them. The CDR3 totals 12 residues. In DNA form, the CDR3 reads TGTGCCAGCTCCGCCACCGTAGCCACCATATATTTT. Residues: CASSATVATIYF.

This clonotype occurred a few times. Relative to the germline gene, one junction end is altered; a read error may explain this. The gene calls are TRBV6-1 and TRBJ2-1; TRBD2 agrees at 10 bases. CDR1 and CDR2 from the germline V gene are MNHNS and SASEGT. CDR3 length: 13 residues. CDR3 sequence: CASIQGTSGISLF. CDR3 in DNA: TGTGCCAGCATCCAGGGCACTAGCGGGATCTCGCTGTTC.

This clonotype showed up just a few times. The J gene is TRBJ1-3, the V gene TRBV6-1; D unclear. The CDR3 totals 15 residues. Trimming shortened V by 7 bases and J by 2 bases, and 15 bases separated the two germline ends. CDR1 is MNHNS and CDR2 is SASEGT in the germline V gene. The CDR3 coding sequence is TGTGCCAGCACACAATCCGGAAGAACTGGAAACACCATATATTTT. Its translation is CASTQSGRTGNTIYF.

This chain links TRBV5-6 with TRBJ1-1; D gene uncertain. V lost 0 bases to trimming and J lost 6 bases, with 9 bases between them. This CDR3 comprises 13 residues. Germline CDR1 SGHDT, CDR2 YYEEEE. CDR3 nucleotides: TGTGCCAGCAGCTTGGGGGTTGTGGCTGAAGCTTTCTTT. Residues: CASSLGVVAEAFF.

The genes are TRBV4-2 and TRBJ2-5; no clear D. V gave up 1 base and J gave up 5 bases, with 5 bases separating them. Germline lookup yields CDR1 LGHNA and CDR2 YNFKEQ. The CDR3 extends over 12 amino acids. CDR3 nucleotides: TGTGCCAGCAGCCAAGGGGTGGAGACCCAGTACTTC. It codes for CASSQGVETQYF.

This chain's CDR3 is CASSAGTGRRTGNTIYF. The DNA of the CDR3 is TGTGCCAGCAGCGCCGGGACAGGGAGAAGAACTGGAAACACCATATATTTT. The chain joins TRBV7-2 to TRBJ1-3; 9 positions agree with TRBD1. J gave up 2 bases and V 5 bases, and 10 bases lay outside the gene matches. This CDR3 region has 17 residues. Germline CDR1 SGHTA, CDR2 FQGNSA.

This clonotype was recorded a few times. J is TRBJ1-2 and V is TRBV7-6; 8 bases fit TRBD1. CDR3 length: 14 amino acids. CDR1 is SGHVS, CDR2 FNYEAQ, per germline. Losses at the gene ends were 1 base for V and 4 bases for J; bases not matched to a gene: 2. The CDR3: CASSLGQGAYGYTF. The CDR3 DNA reads as TGTGCCAGCAGCTTAGGGCAGGGGGCCTATGGCTACACCTTC. Full variable domain (rest looked up from reference TRBV7-6 and TRBJ1-2): GAGVSQSPRYKVTKRGQDVALRCDPISGHVSLYWYRQALGQGPEFLTYFNYEAQQDKSGLPNDRFSAERPEGSISTLTIQRTEQRDSAMYRCASSLGQGAYGYTFGSGTRLTVV.

J is TRBJ2-3 and V is TRBV30, with D tentatively TRBD2 (6 bases). The CDR3 sequence is 15 residues long. V dropped 1 base and J dropped 4 bases, with 15 bases sitting between them. Looked up from germline, CDR1 is GTSNPN and CDR2 is SVGIG (reference sequence). CDR3 DNA sequence: TGTGCCTGGAGTGGAGTAGCGGCCCTTTCAGATACGCAGTATTTT. It translates to CAWSGVAALSDTQYF.

This rearrangement joins TRBV5-1 to TRBJ1-1; D gene uncertain. The CDR3 runs to 15 residues. CDR1 SGHRS and CDR2 YFSETQ come from the germline V gene. Trimming left V 7 bases short and J 2 bases short, with 18 bases between. The CDR3 loop is CASPRYGQTNTEAFF. CDR3 nucleotide sequence: TGCGCCAGCCCTCGCTATGGTCAGACTAACACTGAAGCTTTCTTT.

This clonotype was counted between two and nine times. J is TRBJ2-1 and V is TRBV19; D is unclear. Trimming took 4 bases from V and 7 from J, leaving 5 bases between them. Germline V gene sequence: CDR1 LNHDA, CDR2 SQIVND (reference sequence). This CDR3 has 11 residues. The CDR3: CASSTWNEQFF. CDR3 in DNA: TGTGCCAGTAGTACTTGGAATGAGCAGTTCTTC.

The chain couples TRBV6-2 or TRBV6-3 to TRBJ2-3; 11 positions match TRBD2. From germline, CDR1 is MNHEY and CDR2 SVGEGT. The trim removed 6 bases at V and 4 bases at J, leaving 6 bases unmatched. The CDR3 consists of 15 residues. The CDR3 here is CASSSGTSGADTQYF. The CDR3 bases are TGTGCCAGCAGCTCCGGGACTAGCGGCGCAGATACGCAGTATTTT.

CDR3 protein: CASSRFSGRAREQFF. The CDR3 DNA reads as TGTGCCAGCAGCCGTTTTAGCGGGAGGGCCAGGGAGCAGTTCTTC. V usage is TRBV6-2 or TRBV6-3 and J usage is TRBJ2-1, with 11 bases lining up with TRBD2. The CDR3 extends over 15 amino acids. J gave up 10 bases and V 6 bases, and 11 bases lay outside the gene matches. The germline CDR1 and CDR2 sequences are MNHEY and SVGEGT.